The clone carrying this TCR beta chain appeared a single time. Its antigen remains unknown. V was clipped by 1 base and J by 5 bases, with 15 bases between them. The CDR3 runs to 15 residues. CDR1 and CDR2 from the germline V gene are SEHNR and FQNEAQ (reference sequence). The data are from a study of graft-versus-host responses after intestinal transplantation. On the study more broadly: The recipients all started with anti-thymocyte globulin induction and then took tacrolimus and steroids for about three years.

Study-level findings and limits: Recipient marrow held GvH clones, some first seen in ileum or blood.

The data were produced by immunoSEQ multiplex PCR, yet TCRdb's version contains in-frame clones alone and is incomplete. The sample records about 38,000 clones, around four fifths being singletons. Sequencing used PBMCs, obtained less than 1,400 days after transplant. The V call is TRBV7-9, the J call TRBJ2-7; D not certain. The TCR was taken from a human patient who received an intestinal transplant, so some T cells may come from the graft donor. The CDR3 DNA is TGTGCCAGCAGCTTAGTAGGCAGGATGGACGACGAGCAGTACTTC. Its protein is CASSLVGRMDDEQYF.